The following is a TCR beta chain sequence with its context. This sample is part of a study of cytotoxic CD8 clonotypes in ibrutinib-treated CLL. About the study: Sequenced samples delivered averages of roughly 260,000 productive templates and around 90,000 productive rearrangements.

Sequencing was designed to attain a depth spanning 1 in 200,000 to 1 in 1 million T cells. The data were produced by immunoSEQ multiplex PCR, yet TCRdb's version contains in-frame clones alone and is incomplete. Of just over 200,000 clones in the sample, roughly three quarters were seen once. The germline V and J ends were trimmed by 3 bases and 3 bases, with 15 bases remaining between them. Per germline, CDR1 SGHRS and CDR2 YFSETQ. The length of the CDR3 is 16 residues. This specimen was PBMCs, taken after 12 months of ibrutinib treatment. The receptor's source is a human donor with chronic lymphocytic leukemia. V gene TRBV5-1 combines with J gene TRBJ1-4; maybe TRBD1 (6 bases). The CDR3 is CASSSTTGTSNEKLFF. CDR3 in DNA: TGCGCCAGCAGCTCCACAACAGGGACCTCTAATGAAAAACTGTTTTTT.